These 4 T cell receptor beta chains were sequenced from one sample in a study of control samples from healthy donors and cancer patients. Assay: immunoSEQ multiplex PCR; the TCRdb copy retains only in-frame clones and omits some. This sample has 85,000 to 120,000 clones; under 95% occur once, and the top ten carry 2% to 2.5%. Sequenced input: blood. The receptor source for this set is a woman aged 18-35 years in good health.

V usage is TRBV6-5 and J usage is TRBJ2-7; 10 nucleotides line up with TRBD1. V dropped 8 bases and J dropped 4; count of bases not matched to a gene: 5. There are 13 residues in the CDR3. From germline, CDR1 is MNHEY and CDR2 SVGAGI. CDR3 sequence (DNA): TGTGCCAGCGGGGACAGGGGAATGTACGAGCAGTACTTC. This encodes CASGDRGMYEQYF.

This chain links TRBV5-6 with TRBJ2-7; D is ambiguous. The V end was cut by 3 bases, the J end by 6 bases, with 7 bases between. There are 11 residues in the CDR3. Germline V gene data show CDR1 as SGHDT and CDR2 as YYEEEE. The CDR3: CASSWTAEQYF. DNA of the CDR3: TGTGCCAGCAGCTGGACGGCCGAGCAGTACTTC.

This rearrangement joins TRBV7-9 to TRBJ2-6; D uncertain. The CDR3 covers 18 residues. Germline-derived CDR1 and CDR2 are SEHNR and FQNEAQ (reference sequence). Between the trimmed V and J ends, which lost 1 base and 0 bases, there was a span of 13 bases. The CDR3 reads CASSLGAPMSSGANVLTF. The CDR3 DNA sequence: TGTGCCAGCAGCTTAGGTGCCCCGATGAGCTCTGGGGCCAACGTCCTGACTTTC.

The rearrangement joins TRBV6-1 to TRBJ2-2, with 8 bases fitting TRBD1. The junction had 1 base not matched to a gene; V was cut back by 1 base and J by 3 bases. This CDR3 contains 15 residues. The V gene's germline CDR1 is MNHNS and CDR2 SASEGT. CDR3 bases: TGTGCCAGCAGTGAAGGGACAGGGTACACCGGGGAGCTGTTTTTT. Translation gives CASSEGTGYTGELFF.